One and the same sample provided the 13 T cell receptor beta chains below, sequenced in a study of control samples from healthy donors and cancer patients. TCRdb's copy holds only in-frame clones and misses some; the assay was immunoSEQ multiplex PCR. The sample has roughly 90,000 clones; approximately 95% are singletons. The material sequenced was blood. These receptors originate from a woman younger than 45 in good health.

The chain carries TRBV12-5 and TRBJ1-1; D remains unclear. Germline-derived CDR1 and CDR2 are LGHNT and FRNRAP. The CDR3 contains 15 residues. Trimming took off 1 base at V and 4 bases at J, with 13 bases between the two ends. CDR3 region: CASGLAHTVPTEAFF. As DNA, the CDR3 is TGTGCTAGTGGTTTGGCACACACAGTACCCACTGAAGCTTTCTTT.

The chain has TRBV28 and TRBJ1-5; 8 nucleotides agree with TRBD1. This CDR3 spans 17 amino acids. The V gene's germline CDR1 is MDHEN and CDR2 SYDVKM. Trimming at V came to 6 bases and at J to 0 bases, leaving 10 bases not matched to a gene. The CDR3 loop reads CASRQGQVLYSNQPQHF. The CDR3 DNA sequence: TGTGCCAGCAGGCAGGGACAGGTCTTATATAGCAATCAGCCCCAGCATTTT.

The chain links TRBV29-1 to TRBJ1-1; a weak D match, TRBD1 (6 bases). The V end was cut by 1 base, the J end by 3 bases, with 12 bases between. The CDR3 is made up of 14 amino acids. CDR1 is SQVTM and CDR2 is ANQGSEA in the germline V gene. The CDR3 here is CSVEVGGAYTEAFF. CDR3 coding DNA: TGCAGCGTTGAAGTGGGGGGCGCGTACACTGAAGCTTTCTTT. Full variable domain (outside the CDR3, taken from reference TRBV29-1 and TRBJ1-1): SAVISQKPSRDICQRGTSLTIQCQVDSQVTMMFWYRQQPGQSLTLIATANQGSEATYESGFVIDKFPISRPNLTFSTLTVSNMSPEDSSIYLCSVEVGGAYTEAFFGQGTRLTVV.

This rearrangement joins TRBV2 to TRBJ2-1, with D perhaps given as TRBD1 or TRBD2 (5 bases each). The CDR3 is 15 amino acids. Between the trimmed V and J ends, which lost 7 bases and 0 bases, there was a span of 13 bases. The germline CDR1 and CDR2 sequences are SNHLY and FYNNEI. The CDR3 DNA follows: TGTGCCAGCAACTTAGGGACGAGCTCCTACAATGAGCAGTTCTTC. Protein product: CASNLGTSSYNEQFF. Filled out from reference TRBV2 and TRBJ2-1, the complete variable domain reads EPEVTQTPSHQVTQMGQEVILRCVPISNHLYFYWYRQILGQKVEFLVSFYNNEISEKSEIFDDQFSVERPDGSNFTLKIRSTKLEDSAMYFCASNLGTSSYNEQFFGPGTRLTVL.

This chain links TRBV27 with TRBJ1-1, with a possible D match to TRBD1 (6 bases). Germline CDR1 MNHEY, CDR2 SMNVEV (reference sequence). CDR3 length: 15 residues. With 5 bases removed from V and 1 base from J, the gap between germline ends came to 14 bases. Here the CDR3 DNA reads TGTGCCAGCAGTATACAGGGTAGACAGAACACTGAAGCTTTCTTT. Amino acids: CASSIQGRQNTEAFF.

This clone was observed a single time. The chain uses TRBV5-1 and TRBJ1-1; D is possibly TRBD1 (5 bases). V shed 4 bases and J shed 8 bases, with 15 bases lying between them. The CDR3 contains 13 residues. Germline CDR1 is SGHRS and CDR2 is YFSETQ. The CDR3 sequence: CASSVGTAREAFF. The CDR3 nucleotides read TGCGCCAGCAGCGTCGGGACCGCCCGGGAAGCTTTCTTT.

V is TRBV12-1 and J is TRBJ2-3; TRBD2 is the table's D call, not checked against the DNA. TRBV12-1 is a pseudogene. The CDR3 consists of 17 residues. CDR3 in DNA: TGTGCCAGCAGCCCACGACCGGGACTAGAGTCCCCAGATACGCAGTATTTT. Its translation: CASSPRPGLESPDTQYF.

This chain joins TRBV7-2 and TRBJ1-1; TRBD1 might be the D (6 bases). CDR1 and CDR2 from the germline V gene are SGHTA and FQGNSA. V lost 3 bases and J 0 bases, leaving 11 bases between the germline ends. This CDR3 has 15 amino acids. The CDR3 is CASSFSGGLNTEAFF. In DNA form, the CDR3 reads TGTGCCAGCAGCTTTTCGGGGGGGCTGAACACTGAAGCTTTCTTT.

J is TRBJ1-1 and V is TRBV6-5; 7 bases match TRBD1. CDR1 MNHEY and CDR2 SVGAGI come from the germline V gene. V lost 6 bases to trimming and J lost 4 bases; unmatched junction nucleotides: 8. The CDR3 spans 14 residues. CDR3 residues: CASSPTGKSTEAFF. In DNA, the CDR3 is TGTGCCAGCAGCCCGACAGGGAAGTCCACTGAAGCTTTCTTT.

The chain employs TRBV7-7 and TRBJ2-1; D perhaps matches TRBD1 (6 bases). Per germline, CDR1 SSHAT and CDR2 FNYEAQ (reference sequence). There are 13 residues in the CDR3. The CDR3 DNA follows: TGTGCTAGACCAGGGGCCAACTACAATGAGCAGTTCTTC. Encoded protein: CARPGANYNEQFF.

DNA of the CDR3: TGTGCCAGCAGCTTAGGGGGACTAGCGGCCTACAATGAGCAGTTCTTC. Translation: CASSLGGLAAYNEQFF. The genes are TRBV7-6 and TRBJ2-1; TRBD2 matches 11 bases. The CDR3 consists of 16 residues. Germline V gives CDR1 SGHVS, CDR2 FNYEAQ. V dropped 1 base and J dropped 2; count of bases not matched to a gene: 1.

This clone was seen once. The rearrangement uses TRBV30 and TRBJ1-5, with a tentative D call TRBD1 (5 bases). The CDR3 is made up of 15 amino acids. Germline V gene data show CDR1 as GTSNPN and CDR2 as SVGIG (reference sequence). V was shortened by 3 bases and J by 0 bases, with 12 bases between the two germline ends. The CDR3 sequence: CAWSAGLYSNQPQHF. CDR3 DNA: TGTGCCTGGAGCGCGGGACTCTATAGCAATCAGCCCCAGCATTTT.

CDR3 DNA: TGTGCCAGCACCAAACCTGGACAGGTCGGTGAAAAACTGTTTTTT. Amino acids: CASTKPGQVGEKLFF. The J gene is TRBJ1-4, the V gene TRBV16, with 7 bases that match TRBD1. CDR1 and CDR2 (germline): KGHSY, FQNENV. J lost 7 bases, V lost 7 bases, and 12 bases had no gene match. This CDR3 is 15 amino acids long.